This TCR beta chain was identified in a study of cytomegalovirus exposure and HLA in healthy donors. Concerning this clone itself: Its antigen is unidentified.

The CDR3 runs 14 residues. Trimming at V came to 5 bases and at J to 3 bases, leaving 4 bases not matched to a gene. Germline CDR1 and CDR2: MNHEY and SVGAGI. 13 Jbeta primers and 60 Vbeta primers were used for the PCR. Profiled with immunoSEQ multiplex PCR; TCRdb holds only in-frame clones, not every one. Among some 170,000 clones listed, 75% to 85% were seen once. The study's findings and limits: Most TCR beta V segments were productive about 87% or about 30% of the time in an earlier analysis.

The chain recombines TRBV6-5 with TRBJ2-1; 7 nucleotides match TRBD2. This clonotype was sampled from a woman in her late teens or twenties in good health and CMV-seropositive. Sequenced sample: PBMCs. The CDR3 reads CASSVSGVYNEQFF. The CDR3 region has the DNA TGTGCCAGCAGTGTAAGCGGGGTCTACAATGAGCAGTTCTTC.